This TCR beta chain was profiled in a study of STAT3 mutations in large granular lymphocyte leukemia. The wider study: Among longitudinally sequenced T-LGLL patients, roughly half had canonical activating STAT3 mutations detected.

Notes on the study in general: Treatment regimens differed across patients between samplings. In 6 of 18 patients, new TCR clonotypes emerged after therapy. Every T-LGLL patient had at least one immunodominant TCRbeta clonotype.

This clone was detected only a few times. Its antigen is not identified. The method was immunoSEQ multiplex PCR; TCRdb's version includes in-frame clones alone and lacks a portion of them. The sample has more than 3,500 clones, approximately 62% seen once. The sequence derives from a human donor with T large granular lymphocyte leukemia. Some clones in this sample may be carry-over from other donors' samples. The sequenced material came from PBMCs.

Here the CDR3 DNA reads TGTGCCAGCAGCCCAGGCAGCTACTATAATTCACCCCTCCACTTT. Translated: CASSPGSYYNSPLHF. The chain links TRBV5-6 to TRBJ1-6; D gene uncertain. The V gene's germline CDR1 is SGHDT and CDR2 YYEEEE. Deletions cut 4 bases from V and 3 bases from J, with 11 bases between. The length of the CDR3 is 15 residues.